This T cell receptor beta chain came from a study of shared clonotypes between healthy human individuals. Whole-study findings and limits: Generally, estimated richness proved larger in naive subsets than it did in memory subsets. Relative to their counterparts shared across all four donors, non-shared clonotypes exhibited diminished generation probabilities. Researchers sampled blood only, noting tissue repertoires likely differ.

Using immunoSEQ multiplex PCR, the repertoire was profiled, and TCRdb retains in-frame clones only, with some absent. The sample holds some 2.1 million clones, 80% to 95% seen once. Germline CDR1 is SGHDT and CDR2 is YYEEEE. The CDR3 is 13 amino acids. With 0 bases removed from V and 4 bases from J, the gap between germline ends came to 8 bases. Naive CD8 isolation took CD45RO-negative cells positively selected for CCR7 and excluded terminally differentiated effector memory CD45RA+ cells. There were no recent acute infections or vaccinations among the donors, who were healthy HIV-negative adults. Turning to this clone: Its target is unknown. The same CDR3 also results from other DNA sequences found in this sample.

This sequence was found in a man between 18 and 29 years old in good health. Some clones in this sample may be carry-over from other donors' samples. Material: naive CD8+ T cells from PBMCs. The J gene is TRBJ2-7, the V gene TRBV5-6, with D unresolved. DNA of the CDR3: TGTGCCAGCAGCTTGGAGGCATCTTACGAGCAGTACTTC. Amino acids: CASSLEASYEQYF.